This T cell receptor (beta chain) emerged from a study of cytomegalovirus exposure and HLA in healthy donors. Study findings and constraints: The TCR clusters that emerged in the first cohort tended, a later analysis found, to co-occur in the approximately 130 validation repertoires. Confirmation in vitro established that a few CMV-associated chains were specific for CMV antigens. Cytomegalovirus association was listed for roughly 160 TCR beta chains.

CDR3 size: 12 residues. CDR1 and CDR2 (germline): SGHDN, FVKESK. The V end was cut by 4 bases, the J end by 9 bases, with 10 bases between. As concerns this clone: What it binds is not known.

TCRdb's table, derived via immunoSEQ multiplex PCR, lists solely in-frame clones and lacks some. The sample shows some 98,000 clones, around 85% of them seen only once. The source of this sequence is a woman in her 30s in good health and CMV-seronegative. Material: PBMCs. The chain carries TRBV14 and TRBJ2-1, with a possible D match to TRBD2 (6 bases). The CDR3 loop is CASSLMEGEQFF. In DNA form, the CDR3 reads TGTGCCAGCAGCCTCATGGAGGGTGAGCAGTTCTTC.